Each of the 7 T cell receptor beta chains below was sequenced from the same sample in a study of blood T cell repertoires in COVID-19 (dated by TCRdb to the early 2020s). The method behind the library was the immunoSEQ multiplex PCR assay. What TCRdb holds here is the immuneACCESS table cut down to in-frame rearrangements. Part of the clones is not present; checked against another copy, under half of the missing clones reflect an unresolved V gene, and the others are unexplained. The sample table lists 330,000 or so clones, about 87% of them with a count of one. Roughly 9.9% of the sample rests with the top ten. Sequenced sample: peripheral blood. The receptors shown here come from a man aged 25-45 years with COVID-19, enrolled during active disease.

The genes are TRBV11-1 and TRBJ2-3; TRBD2 agrees at 9 bases. CDR1 and CDR2 (germline): SGHAT, FQDESV (reference sequence). V was pared by 5 bases and J by 0 bases, with 3 bases of the junction left unmatched. The CDR3 totals 15 residues. The chain's CDR3 is CASSTSGGSTDTQYF. CDR3 DNA: TGTGCCAGCAGCACAAGCGGGGGGAGCACAGATACGCAGTATTTT.

The V and J genes are TRBV5-1 and TRBJ1-2; D is undetermined. The CDR3 totals 15 residues. V was clipped by 4 bases and J by 2 bases, with 15 bases between them. Germline V gene sequence: CDR1 SGHRS, CDR2 YFSETQ. CDR3: CASSREAIGNYGYTF. CDR3 coding DNA: TGCGCCAGCAGCCGGGAGGCTATTGGGAACTATGGCTACACCTTC. Filled out from reference TRBV5-1 and TRBJ1-2, the complete variable domain reads KAGVTQTPRYLIKTRGQQVTLSCSPISGHRSVSWYQQTPGQGLQFLFEYFSETQRNKGNFPGRFSGRQFSNSRSEMNVSTLELGDSALYLCASSREAIGNYGYTFGSGTRLTVV.

This chain connects TRBV5-1 to TRBJ1-1; 7 bases align to TRBD1. Germline V gene lookup returns CDR1 SGHRS and CDR2 YFSETQ. Trimming at V came to 8 bases and at J to 0 bases, leaving 7 bases not matched to a gene. CDR3 size: 14 residues. The chain's CDR3 is CASRDSPMNTEAFF. The CDR3, as DNA: TGCGCCAGTAGGGACAGCCCCATGAACACTGAAGCTTTCTTT.

V and J are TRBV7-9 and TRBJ2-3; TRBD2 matches 8 bases. The CDR3 length is 17 residues. The germline gives CDR1 SEHNR, CDR2 FQNEAQ (reference sequence). Unmatched junction bases numbered 10, after V lost 3 bases and J lost 2 bases. CDR3 in amino acids: CASSFRRAGGHTDTQYF. The CDR3, as DNA: TGTGCCAGCAGCTTCCGCCGGGCGGGGGGCCACACAGATACGCAGTATTTT.

The V gene is TRBV5-8, the J gene TRBJ2-3, with D perhaps TRBD2 (5 bases). The CDR3 sequence is 13 residues long. V lost 3 bases and J lost 4, with 9 bases in between. Germline CDR1 SGHTS, CDR2 YDEGEE. CDR3 residues: CASSSAGADTQYF. CDR3 bases: TGTGCCAGCAGCTCTGCCGGGGCAGATACGCAGTATTTT.

The chain links TRBV19 to TRBJ2-5; D is perhaps TRBD1 (5 bases). With 6 bases removed from V and 5 bases from J, the gap between germline ends came to 16 bases. Germline assignment: CDR1 LNHDA and CDR2 SQIVND (reference sequence). The CDR3 loop spans 14 amino acids. CDR3 sequence: CASRETAFRETQYF. CDR3 sequence (DNA): TGTGCCAGTAGGGAGACAGCCTTCCGGGAGACCCAGTACTTC.

The chain combines TRBV19 with TRBJ2-7; the D is unclear. Deletions cut 2 bases from V and 0 bases from J, with 8 bases between. The CDR3 is made up of 14 amino acids. Germline assignment: CDR1 LNHDA and CDR2 SQIVND (reference sequence). The CDR3 here is CASSIPLDSYEQYF. The CDR3 region has the DNA TGTGCCAGTAGTATACCCCTAGACTCCTACGAGCAGTACTTC.